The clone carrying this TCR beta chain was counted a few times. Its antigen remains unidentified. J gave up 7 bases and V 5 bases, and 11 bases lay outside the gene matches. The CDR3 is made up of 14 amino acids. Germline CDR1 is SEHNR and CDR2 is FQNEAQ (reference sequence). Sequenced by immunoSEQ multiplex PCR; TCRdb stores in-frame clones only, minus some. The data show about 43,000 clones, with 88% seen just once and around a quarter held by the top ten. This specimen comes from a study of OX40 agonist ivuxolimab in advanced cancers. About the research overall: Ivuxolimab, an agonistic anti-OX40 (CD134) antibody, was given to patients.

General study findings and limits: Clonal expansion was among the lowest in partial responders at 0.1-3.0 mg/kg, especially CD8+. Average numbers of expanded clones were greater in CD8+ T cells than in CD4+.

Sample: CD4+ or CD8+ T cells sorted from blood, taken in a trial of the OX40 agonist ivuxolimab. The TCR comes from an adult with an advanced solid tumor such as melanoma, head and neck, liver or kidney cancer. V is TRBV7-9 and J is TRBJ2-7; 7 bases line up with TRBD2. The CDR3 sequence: CASSPAGPRGEQYF. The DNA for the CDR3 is TGTGCCAGCAGCCCAGCGGGACCTCGTGGGGAGCAGTACTTC.